The present TCR beta chain was sequenced within a study of breast tumors, draining lymph nodes, adjacent tissues. Overall study results and limits: Compared with lymph nodes, tumors were less diverse; compared with nontumor tissue, more. The lymph node origin of tumor T cells was framed as consistent with a hypothesis, not demonstrated.

A single record per CDR3 protein comes from TCRdb applying MiXCR to the multiplex PCR reads. The repertoire holds about 63,000 distinct CDR3 sequences, roughly 50% seen once, with approximately 18% in the top ten. Points on this clonotype: Its target is unknown. Likely a read error: the CDR3 ends without its conserved phenylalanine or tryptophan.

Input material: breast tumor tissue. The clonotype was recovered from a female donor with breast cancer. Some clones in this sample may be carry-over from other donors' samples.

The CDR3 sequence is CASTLTTGGRQETQYS. The CDR3 nucleotides are TGTGCCAGTACCCTAACGACGGGGGGGCGCCAAGAGACCCAGTACTCC. The genes are TRBV19 and TRBJ2-5; 8 bases map to TRBD2. J was trimmed by 1 base and V by 7 bases; bases with no gene match: 11. This CDR3 has 16 amino acids. The germline CDR1 and CDR2 sequences are LNHDA and SQIVND (reference sequence).